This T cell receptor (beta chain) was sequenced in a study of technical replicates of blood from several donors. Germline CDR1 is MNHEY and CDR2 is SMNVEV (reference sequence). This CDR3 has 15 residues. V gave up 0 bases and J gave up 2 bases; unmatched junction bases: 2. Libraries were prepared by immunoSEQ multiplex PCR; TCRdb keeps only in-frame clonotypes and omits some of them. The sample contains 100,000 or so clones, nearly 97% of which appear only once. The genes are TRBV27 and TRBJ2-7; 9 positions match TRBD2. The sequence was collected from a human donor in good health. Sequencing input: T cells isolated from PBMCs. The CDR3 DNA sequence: TGTGCCAGCAGTTTATCTGCGGGAGGGCCCTACGAGCAGTACTTC. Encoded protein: CASSLSAGGPYEQYF.